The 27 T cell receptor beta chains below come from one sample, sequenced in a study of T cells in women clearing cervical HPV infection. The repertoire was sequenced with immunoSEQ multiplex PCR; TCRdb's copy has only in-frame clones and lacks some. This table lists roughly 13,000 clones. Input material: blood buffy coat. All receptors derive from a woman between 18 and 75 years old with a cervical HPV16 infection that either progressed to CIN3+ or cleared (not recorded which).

CDR3: CASSSGTGGSPLFF. The DNA read from the CDR3 is TGTGCCAGCAGTTCCGGGACAGGGGGTTCACCA. The V gene is TRBV6-2 or TRBV6-3, the J gene TRBJ1-4; the match to TRBD1 covers 11 bases. Read coverage stops 3 residues before the CDR3 terminus; the germline J gene supplies the remainder. Germline-derived CDR1 and CDR2 are MNHEY and SVGEGT. The CDR3 length is 14 residues.

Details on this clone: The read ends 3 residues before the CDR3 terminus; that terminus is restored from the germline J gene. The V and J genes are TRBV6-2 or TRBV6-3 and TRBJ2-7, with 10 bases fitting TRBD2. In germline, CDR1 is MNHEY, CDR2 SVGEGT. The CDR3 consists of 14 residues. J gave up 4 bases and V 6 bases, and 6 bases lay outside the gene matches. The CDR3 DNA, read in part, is TGTGCCAGCAGCCCTAGCGGGGGAACGTACGAG. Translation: CASSPSGGTYE. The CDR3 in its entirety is CASSPSGGTYEQYF.

This CDR3 is CASSLRQGLNTEAFF. The DNA read from the CDR3 is TGTGCCAGCAGCTTACGACAGGGGCTGAACACTGAA. The J gene is TRBJ1-1, the V gene TRBV5-4, with TRBD1 matching 8 bases. Read sequence stops 3 residues before the CDR3 end, and the germline J gene provides the missing end. Germline V gene data show CDR1 as SGHNT and CDR2 as YYREEE (reference sequence). CDR3 length equals 15 residues. Trimming at V came to 2 bases and at J to 0 bases, leaving 3 bases not matched to a gene.

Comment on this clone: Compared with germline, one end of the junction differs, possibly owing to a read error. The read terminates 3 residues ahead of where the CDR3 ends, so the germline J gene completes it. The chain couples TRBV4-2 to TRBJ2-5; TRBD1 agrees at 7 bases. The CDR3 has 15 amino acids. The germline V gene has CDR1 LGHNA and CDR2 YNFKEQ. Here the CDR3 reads CASSQGDSSQETQYF. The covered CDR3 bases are TGCGCCAGCAGCCAAGGGGACAGTTCCCAAGAGACC.

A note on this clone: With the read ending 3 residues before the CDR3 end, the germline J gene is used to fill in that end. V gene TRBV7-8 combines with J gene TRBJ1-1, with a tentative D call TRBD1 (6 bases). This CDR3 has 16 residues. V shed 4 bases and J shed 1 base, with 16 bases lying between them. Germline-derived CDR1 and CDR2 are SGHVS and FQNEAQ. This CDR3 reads CASSSRGGVGNTEAFF. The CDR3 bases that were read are TGTGCCAGCAGCTCTAGGGGGGGGGTCGGGAACACTGAA. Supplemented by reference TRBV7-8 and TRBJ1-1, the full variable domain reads GAGVSQSPRYKVAKRGQDVALRCDPISGHVSLFWYQQALGQGPEFLTYFQNEAQLDKSGLPSDRFFAERPEGSVSTLKIQRTQQEDSAVYLCASSSRGGVGNTEAFFGQGTRLTVV.

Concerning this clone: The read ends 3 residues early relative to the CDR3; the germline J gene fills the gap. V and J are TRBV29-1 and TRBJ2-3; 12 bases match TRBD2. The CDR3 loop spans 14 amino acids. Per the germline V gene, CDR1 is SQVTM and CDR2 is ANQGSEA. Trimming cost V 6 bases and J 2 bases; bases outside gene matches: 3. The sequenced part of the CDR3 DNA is TGCAGCGTACTAGCGGGAGGTGCCACAGATACG. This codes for CSVLAGGATDT. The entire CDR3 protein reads CSVLAGGATDTQYF.

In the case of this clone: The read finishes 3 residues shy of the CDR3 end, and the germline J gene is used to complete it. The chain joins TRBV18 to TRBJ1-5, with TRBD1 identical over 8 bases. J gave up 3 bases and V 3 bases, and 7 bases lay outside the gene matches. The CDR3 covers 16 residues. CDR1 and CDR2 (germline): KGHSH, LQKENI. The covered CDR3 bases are TGTGCCAGCTCACCCGGTACAGGGGGGAACAATCAGCCC. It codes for CASSPGTGGNNQP. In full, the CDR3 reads CASSPGTGGNNQPQHF. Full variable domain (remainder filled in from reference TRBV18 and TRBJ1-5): NAGVMQNPRHLVRRRGQEARLRCSPMKGHSHVYWYRQLPEEGLKFMVYLQKENIIDESGMPKERFSAEFPKEGPSILRIQQVVRGDSAAYFCASSPGTGGNNQPQHFGDGTRLSIL.

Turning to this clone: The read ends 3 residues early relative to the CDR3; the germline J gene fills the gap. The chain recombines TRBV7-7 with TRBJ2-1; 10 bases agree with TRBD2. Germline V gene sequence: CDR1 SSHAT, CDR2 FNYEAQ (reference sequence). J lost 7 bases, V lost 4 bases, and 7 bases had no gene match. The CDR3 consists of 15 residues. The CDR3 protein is CASSSRAGGPNEQFF. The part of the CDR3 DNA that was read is TGTGCCAGCAGCTCACGAGCGGGGGGGCCAAATGAG. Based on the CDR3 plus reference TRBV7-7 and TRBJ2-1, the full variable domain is GAGVSQSPRYKVTKRGQDVTLRCDPISSHATLYWYQQALGQGPEFLTYFNYEAQPDKSGLPSDRFSAERPEGSISTLTIQRTEQRDSAMYRCASSSRAGGPNEQFFGPGTRLTVL.

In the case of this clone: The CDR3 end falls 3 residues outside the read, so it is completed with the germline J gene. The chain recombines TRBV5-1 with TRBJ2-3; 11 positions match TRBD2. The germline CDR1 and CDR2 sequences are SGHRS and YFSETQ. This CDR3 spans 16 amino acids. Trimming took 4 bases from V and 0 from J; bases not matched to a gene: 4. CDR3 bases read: TGCGCCAGCAGCCCGGGACTAGCGGTTAGCACAGATACG. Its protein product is CASSPGLAVSTDT. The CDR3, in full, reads CASSPGLAVSTDTQYF.

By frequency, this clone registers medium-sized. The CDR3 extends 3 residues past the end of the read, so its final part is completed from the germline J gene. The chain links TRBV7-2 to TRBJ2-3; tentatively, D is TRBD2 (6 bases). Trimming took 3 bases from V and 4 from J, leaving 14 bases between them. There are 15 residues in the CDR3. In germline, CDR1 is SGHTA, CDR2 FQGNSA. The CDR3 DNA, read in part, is TGTGCCAGCAGCTTGGAACGGGGGAGCGCAGATACG. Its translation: CASSLERGSADT. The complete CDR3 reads CASSLERGSADTQYF.

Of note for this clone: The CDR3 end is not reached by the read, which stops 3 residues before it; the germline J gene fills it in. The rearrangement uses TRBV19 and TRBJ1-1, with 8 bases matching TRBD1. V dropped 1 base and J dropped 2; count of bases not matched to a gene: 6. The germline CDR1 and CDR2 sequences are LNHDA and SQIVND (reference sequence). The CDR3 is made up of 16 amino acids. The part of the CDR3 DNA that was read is TGTGCCAGTAGTATAGCGGGACAGGTATTCAACACTGAA. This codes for CASSIAGQVFNTE. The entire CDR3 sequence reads CASSIAGQVFNTEAFF.

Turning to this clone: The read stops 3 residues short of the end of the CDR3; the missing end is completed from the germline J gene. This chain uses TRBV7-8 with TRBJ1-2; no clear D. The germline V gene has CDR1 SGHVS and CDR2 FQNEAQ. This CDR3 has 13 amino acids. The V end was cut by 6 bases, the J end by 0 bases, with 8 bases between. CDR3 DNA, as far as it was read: TGTGCCAGCAGATCTATTGCTAACTATGGC. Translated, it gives CASRSIANYG. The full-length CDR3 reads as CASRSIANYGYTF. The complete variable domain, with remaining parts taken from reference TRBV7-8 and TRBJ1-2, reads GAGVSQSPRYKVAKRGQDVALRCDPISGHVSLFWYQQALGQGPEFLTYFQNEAQLDKSGLPSDRFFAERPEGSVSTLKIQRTQQEDSAVYLCASRSIANYGYTFGSGTRLTVV.

This CDR3 reads CASSPSGTGNQPQHF. The CDR3 bases that were read are TGTGCCAGCTCACCGTCCGGGACAGGGAATCAGCCC. The J gene is TRBJ1-5, the V gene TRBV18; the match to TRBD1 covers 9 bases. The read ends 3 residues shy of where the CDR3 ends; the end is completed using the germline J gene. The length of the CDR3 is 15 residues. In germline, CDR1 is KGHSH, CDR2 LQKENI. Unmatched junction bases numbered 4, after V lost 3 bases and J lost 4 bases.

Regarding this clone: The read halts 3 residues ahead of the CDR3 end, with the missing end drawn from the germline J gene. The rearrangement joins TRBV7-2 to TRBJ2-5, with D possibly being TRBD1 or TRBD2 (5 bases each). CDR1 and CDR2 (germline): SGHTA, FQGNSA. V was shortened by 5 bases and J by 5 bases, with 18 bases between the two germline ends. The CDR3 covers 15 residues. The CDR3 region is CASSAPRGAGETQYF. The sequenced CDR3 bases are TGTGCCAGCAGCGCCCCAAGGGGAGCCGGGGAGACC.

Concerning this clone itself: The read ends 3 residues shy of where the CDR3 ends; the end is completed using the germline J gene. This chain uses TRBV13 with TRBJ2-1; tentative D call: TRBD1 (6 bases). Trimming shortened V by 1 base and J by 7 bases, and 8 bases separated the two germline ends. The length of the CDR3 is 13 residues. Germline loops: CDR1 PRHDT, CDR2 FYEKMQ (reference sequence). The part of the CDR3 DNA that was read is TGTGCCAGCAGCTTAGTTGACAGGAATGAG. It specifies CASSLVDRNE. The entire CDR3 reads CASSLVDRNEQFF.

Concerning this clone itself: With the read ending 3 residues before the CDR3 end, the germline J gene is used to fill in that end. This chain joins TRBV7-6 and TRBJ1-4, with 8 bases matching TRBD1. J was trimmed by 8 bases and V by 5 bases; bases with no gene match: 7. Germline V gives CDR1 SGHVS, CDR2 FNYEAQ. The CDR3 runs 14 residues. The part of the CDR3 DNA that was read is TGTGCCAGCAGCCAAGGACAGGGACGGGAAAAA. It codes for CASSQGQGREK. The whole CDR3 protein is CASSQGQGREKLFF.

Here the CDR3 reads CASSQTRGGNEKLFF. The part of the CDR3 DNA that was read is TGTGCCAGTAGTCAAACACGGGGGGGGAATGAAAAA. The chain links TRBV19 to TRBJ1-4, with D tentatively TRBD1 (5 bases). The read halts 3 residues ahead of the CDR3 end, with the missing end drawn from the germline J gene. V gave up 5 bases and J gave up 5 bases, with 15 bases separating them. Germline loops: CDR1 LNHDA, CDR2 SQIVND (reference sequence). The CDR3 consists of 15 residues.

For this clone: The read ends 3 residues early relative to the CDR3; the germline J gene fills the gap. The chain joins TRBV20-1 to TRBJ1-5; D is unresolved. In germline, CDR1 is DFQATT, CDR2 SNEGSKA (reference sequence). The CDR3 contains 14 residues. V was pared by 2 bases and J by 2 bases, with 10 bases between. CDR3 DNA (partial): TGCAGTGCTAGACGACCTCTAGGCAATCAGCCC. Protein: CSARRPLGNQP. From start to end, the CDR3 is CSARRPLGNQPQHF.

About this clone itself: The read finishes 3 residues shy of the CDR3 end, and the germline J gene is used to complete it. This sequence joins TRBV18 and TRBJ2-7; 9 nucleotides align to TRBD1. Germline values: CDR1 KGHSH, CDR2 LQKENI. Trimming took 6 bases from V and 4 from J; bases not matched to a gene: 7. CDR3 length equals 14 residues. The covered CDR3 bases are TGTGCCAGCTCCCCCTACGGACAGGGGTACGAG. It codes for CASSPYGQGYE. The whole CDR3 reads CASSPYGQGYEQYF. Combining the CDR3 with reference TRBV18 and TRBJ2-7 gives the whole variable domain NAGVMQNPRHLVRRRGQEARLRCSPMKGHSHVYWYRQLPEEGLKFMVYLQKENIIDESGMPKERFSAEFPKEGPSILRIQQVVRGDSAAYFCASSPYGQGYEQYFGPGTRLTVT.

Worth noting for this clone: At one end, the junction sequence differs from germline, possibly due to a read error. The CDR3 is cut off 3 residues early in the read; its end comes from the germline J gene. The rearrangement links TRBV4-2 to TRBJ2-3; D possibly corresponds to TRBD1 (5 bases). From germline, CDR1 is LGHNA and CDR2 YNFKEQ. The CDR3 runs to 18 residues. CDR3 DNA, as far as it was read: TGCGCCAGCAGCCCCCAAGTTCACAGGACCCTCAGCACAGATACG. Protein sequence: CASSPQVHRTLSTDT. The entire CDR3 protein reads CASSPQVHRTLSTDTQYF.

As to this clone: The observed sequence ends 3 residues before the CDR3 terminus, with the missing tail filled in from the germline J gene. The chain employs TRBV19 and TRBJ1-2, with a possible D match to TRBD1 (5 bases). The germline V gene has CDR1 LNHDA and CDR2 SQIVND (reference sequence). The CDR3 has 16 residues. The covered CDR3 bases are TGTGCCAGTAGTACCGGGACTAGCGGGTTCACAGATACC. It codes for CASSTGTSGFTDT. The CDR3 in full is CASSTGTSGFTDTYTF.

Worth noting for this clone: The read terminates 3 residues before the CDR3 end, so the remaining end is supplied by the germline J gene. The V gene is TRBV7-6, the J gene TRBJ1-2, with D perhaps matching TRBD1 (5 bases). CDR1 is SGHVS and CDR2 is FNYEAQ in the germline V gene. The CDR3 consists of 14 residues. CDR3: CASSLAGQGYDYTF. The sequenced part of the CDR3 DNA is TGTGCCAGCAGCTTAGCTGGGCAGGGCTACGAC.

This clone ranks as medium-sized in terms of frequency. CDR3 DNA, as far as it was read: TGTGCCAGCTCACGGACAGGACCCCAAGAGACC. It encodes CASSRTGPQET. The CDR3 in full is CASSRTGPQETQYF. The chain is built from TRBV18 and TRBJ2-5, with TRBD1 matching 7 bases. The CDR3 end lies 3 residues beyond the end of the read and is filled in from the germline J gene. CDR3 length equals 14 residues. V was pared by 4 bases and J by 1 base, with 3 bases of the junction left unmatched. In germline, CDR1 is KGHSH, CDR2 LQKENI.

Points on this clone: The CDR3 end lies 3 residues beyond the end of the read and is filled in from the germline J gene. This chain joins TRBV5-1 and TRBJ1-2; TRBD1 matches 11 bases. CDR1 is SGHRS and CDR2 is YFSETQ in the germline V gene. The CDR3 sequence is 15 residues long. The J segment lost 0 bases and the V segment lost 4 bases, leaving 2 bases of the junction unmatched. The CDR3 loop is CASSRDRGANYGYTF. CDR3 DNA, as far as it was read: TGCGCCAGCAGCCGGGACAGGGGGGCTAACTATGGC.

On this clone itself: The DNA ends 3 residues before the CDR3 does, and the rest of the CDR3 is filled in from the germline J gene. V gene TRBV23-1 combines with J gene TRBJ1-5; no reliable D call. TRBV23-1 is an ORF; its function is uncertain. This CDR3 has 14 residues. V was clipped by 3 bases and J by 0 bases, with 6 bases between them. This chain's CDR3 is CASSQCYSNQPQHF. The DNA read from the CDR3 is TGCGCCAGCAGTCAGTGTTATAGCAATCAGCCC.

The CDR3 sequence: CASTRSRAGDRADTQYF. Incomplete CDR3 DNA: TGTGCCAGCACTCGTTCTAGAGCGGGAGATCGCGCAGATACG. The V call is TRBV2, the J call TRBJ2-3; 8 bases agree with TRBD2. The read terminates 3 residues ahead of where the CDR3 ends, so the germline J gene completes it. CDR1 and CDR2 from the germline V gene are SNHLY and FYNNEI. With V trimmed by 7 bases and J by 4 bases, 16 bases remained unmatched. The CDR3 totals 17 residues.

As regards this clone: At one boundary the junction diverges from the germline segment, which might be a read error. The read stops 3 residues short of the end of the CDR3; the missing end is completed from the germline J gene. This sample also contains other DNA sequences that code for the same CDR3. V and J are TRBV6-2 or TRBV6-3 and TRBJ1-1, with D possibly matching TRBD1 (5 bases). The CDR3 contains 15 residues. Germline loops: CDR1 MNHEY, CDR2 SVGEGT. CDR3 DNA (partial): TGTGCCAGCAGTTACTTCCAGGGCGGCTCCACTGAG. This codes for CASSYFQGGSTE. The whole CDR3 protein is CASSYFQGGSTEAFF.